A single sample is the source of the 8 T cell receptor beta chains below, sequenced in a study of shared clonotypes between healthy human individuals. The naive CD8 population came from CD45RO-negative cells selected for CCR7, without terminally differentiated effector memory CD45RA+ cells. Some clones are missing from TCRdb's copy, which holds only in-frame ones; the method was immunoSEQ multiplex PCR. The profile shows around 600,000 clones, around 95% of them singletons. What was sequenced was naive CD8+ T cells sorted from blood. The receptors were sampled from a woman aged 30 to 39 in good health.

This clone is a singleton in its sample. The chain employs TRBV19 and TRBJ2-5; D may match TRBD1 or TRBD2 (5 bases each). The assigned J gene may be wrong: the sequence end matches TRBJ2-7 better. CDR1 and CDR2 from the germline V gene are LNHDA and SQIVND (reference sequence). The CDR3 loop spans 14 amino acids. CDR3 sequence (DNA): TGTGCCAGTAGTAGGGACGGAGCCTACTACGAGCAGTACTTC. Protein sequence: CASSRDGAYYEQYF.

The chain has TRBV11-2 and TRBJ2-5; no clear D. The DNA matches TRBJ2-7 better at its end, which makes the J call doubtful. The CDR3 length is 14 residues. Germline V lookup: CDR1 SGHAT, CDR2 FQNNGV. The CDR3 loop reads CASSLEESSYEQYF. The CDR3 DNA reads as TGTGCCAGCAGCTTGGAAGAGAGCTCCTACGAGCAGTACTTC.

The gene calls are TRBV9 and TRBJ1-2; maybe TRBD1 (6 bases). CDR3 size: 17 residues. CDR1 and CDR2 from the germline V gene are SGDLS and YYNGEE. V lost 0 bases, J lost 6 bases, and 21 bases lay in between. This CDR3 reads CASSVGYRGDMHDGYTF. CDR3 coding DNA: TGTGCCAGCAGCGTAGGGTATCGGGGGGACATGCACGATGGCTACACCTTC.

The genes are TRBV27 and TRBJ2-6, with D possibly TRBD1 on 6 matching bases. Germline V lookup: CDR1 MNHEY, CDR2 SMNVEV (reference sequence). V was trimmed by 8 bases and J by 0 bases, leaving 14 bases between them. The CDR3 consists of 16 residues. CDR3 residues: CASRQGSPSGANVLTF. CDR3 nucleotide sequence: TGTGCCAGCCGTCAGGGGTCTCCCTCTGGGGCCAACGTCCTGACTTTC.

The chain is built from TRBV5-6 and TRBJ2-7; a possible D gene is TRBD1 (6 bases). The V end lost 4 bases, the J end lost 3 bases, and 14 bases lay between the germline ends. Per the germline V gene, CDR1 is SGHDT and CDR2 is YYEEEE. The CDR3 spans 14 residues. The CDR3 sequence is CASSALGTNYEQYF. Here the CDR3 DNA reads TGTGCCAGCAGCGCTCTCGGGACAAACTACGAGCAGTACTTC.

The rearrangement links TRBV5-6 to TRBJ2-7, with 8 bases identical to TRBD2. CDR3 length: 16 amino acids. Looked up from germline, CDR1 is SGHDT and CDR2 is YYEEEE. Trimming cost V 4 bases and J 2 bases; bases outside gene matches: 11. Here the CDR3 DNA reads TGTGCCAGCAGCGTCATAGCGGGGCGGATAACCTACGAGCAGTACTTC. This translates into CASSVIAGRITYEQYF.

The rearrangement joins TRBV5-4 to TRBJ1-1; TRBD1 might be the D (6 bases). This CDR3 has 14 residues. The germline V gene encodes CDR1 SGHNT and CDR2 YYREEE (reference sequence). V dropped 3 bases and J dropped 3 bases, with 12 bases sitting between them. CDR3 DNA sequence: TGTGCCAGCAGCTCTGACAGGAAGGACACTGAAGCTTTCTTT. This codes for CASSSDRKDTEAFF.

V gene TRBV28 combines with J gene TRBJ2-5, with TRBD1 as a possible D gene (5 bases). V was cut by 4 bases and J by 5 bases, with 11 bases left in between. The CDR3 runs 13 residues. Germline values: CDR1 MDHEN, CDR2 SYDVKM. The DNA of the CDR3 is TGTGCCAGCAGTTGGCAGGGTGGGGAGACCCAGTACTTC. This sequence encodes CASSWQGGETQYF.